These 23 T cell receptor beta chains originate from one sample sequenced in a study of blood T cell repertoires in COVID-19. TCRdb's table, derived via immunoSEQ multiplex PCR, lists solely in-frame clones and lacks some. This sample has under 400,000 clones, with 75% to 90% found just once. The sample consisted of peripheral blood. Source of these receptors: a woman aged 25 to 45 with COVID-19, enrolled during active disease.

This chain connects TRBV15 to TRBJ1-2, with 9 bases lining up with TRBD1. The germline gives CDR1 LNHNV, CDR2 YYDKDF (reference sequence). V trimming: 0 bases; J trimming: 5 bases; junction bases outside the gene matches: 7. The CDR3 consists of 16 residues. The CDR3 protein is CATSRDPGTGIYGYTF. CDR3 coding DNA: TGTGCCACCAGCAGAGACCCGGGGACAGGGATATATGGCTACACCTTC.

The CDR3 DNA is TGTGGAGGGCAGGGGGTCTTAACGGATATAGAAAAACTGTTTTTT. Its translation: CGGQGVLTDIEKLFF. J is TRBJ1-4 and V is TRBV5-4; TRBD1 agrees at 7 bases. CDR1 is SGHNT, CDR2 YYREEE, per germline (reference sequence). The CDR3 is 15 amino acids.

V gene TRBV5-4 combines with J gene TRBJ2-7, with D hard to call. Germline CDR1 is SGHNT and CDR2 is YYREEE (reference sequence). The CDR3 length is 14 residues. The V end lost 0 bases, the J end lost 2 bases, and 9 bases lay between the germline ends. The CDR3 is CASSLGDTAYEQYF. The CDR3 DNA sequence: TGTGCCAGCAGCTTGGGCGACACCGCCTACGAGCAGTACTTC.

The CDR3: CASSRPRGFGGSGTQDTQYF. For the CDR3, the DNA is TGTGCCAGCAGCCGCCCAAGAGGTTTCGGTGGCAGCGGGACGCAGGACACGCAGTATTTT. The V gene is TRBV3-1 (or the pseudogene TRBV3-2), the J gene TRBJ2-3; 7 bases match TRBD2. Germline assignment: CDR1 LGHDT and CDR2 YNNKEL (reference sequence). V dropped 4 bases and J dropped 9; count of bases not matched to a gene: 28. The CDR3 has 20 residues.

This chain uses TRBV5-4 with TRBJ1-2; TRBD1 matches at 11 bases. Per germline, CDR1 SGHNT and CDR2 YYREEE (reference sequence). V lost 4 bases, J lost 6 bases, and 11 bases stayed unmatched. CDR3 size: 16 residues. CDR3 residues: CASSLRTGGVRDGYTF. CDR3 DNA sequence: TGTGCCAGCAGCCTTCGGACAGGGGGCGTTAGAGATGGCTACACCTTC.

The sample holds one count of this clone. The J gene is TRBJ1-1, the V gene TRBV7-9; D is undetermined. Trimming shortened V by 5 bases and J by 1 base, and 14 bases separated the two germline ends. Looked up from germline, CDR1 is SEHNR and CDR2 is FQNEAQ (reference sequence). This CDR3 spans 15 amino acids. The DNA of the CDR3 is TGTGCCAGCAGCCTGGGAGGACGGCGGAACACTGAAGCTTTCTTT. It encodes CASSLGGRRNTEAFF.

This clone was seen once. The V gene is TRBV2, the J gene TRBJ2-7; D may be TRBD1 (6 bases). In germline, CDR1 is SNHLY, CDR2 FYNNEI. With 7 bases removed from V and 1 base from J, the gap between germline ends came to 14 bases. This CDR3 comprises 14 residues. CDR3 nucleotide sequence: TGTGCCAGCAATTTACAAGGGGGATCCTACGAGCAGTACTTC. Its translation: CASNLQGGSYEQYF.

The chain recombines TRBV5-1 with TRBJ2-2; tentative D call: TRBD1 (5 bases). The CDR3 extends over 14 amino acids. Germline CDR1 is SGHRS and CDR2 is YFSETQ. V shed 2 bases and J shed 6 bases, with 11 bases lying between them. The CDR3 loop is CASSLKGPAGELFF. The CDR3 DNA reads as TGCGCCAGCAGCTTAAAGGGGCCGGCCGGGGAGCTGTTTTTT.

About this clone: Other nucleotide sequences from this sample produce the same CDR3. The gene calls are TRBV9 and TRBJ1-5; no reliable D call. Germline V gene sequence: CDR1 SGDLS, CDR2 YYNGEE. CDR3 length equals 13 residues. V gave up 3 bases and J gave up 3 bases, with 7 bases separating them. CDR3 protein: CASSAGSNQPQHF. For the CDR3, the DNA is TGTGCCAGCAGCGCAGGTTCCAATCAGCCCCAGCATTTT.

The rearrangement joins TRBV11-3 to TRBJ2-7; 9 bases map to TRBD1. This CDR3 region has 14 residues. Germline CDR1 is SGHNT and CDR2 is YENEEA. V lost 3 bases to trimming and J lost 5 bases; unmatched junction nucleotides: 5. CDR3 in amino acids: CASSFGTGSHEQYF. CDR3 bases: TGTGCCAGCAGCTTTGGGACAGGGTCCCACGAGCAGTACTTC.

The CDR3 DNA is TGTGCCAGCAGCGTAGATGGTAGCGGGAGTCCAGATACGCAGTATTTT. It codes for CASSVDGSGSPDTQYF. The genes are TRBV9 and TRBJ2-3; 9 bases agree with TRBD2. V lost 0 bases and J lost 4; bases outside the gene matches: 6. The CDR3 runs 16 residues. Germline V gene data show CDR1 as SGDLS and CDR2 as YYNGEE. Complete variable domain (other parts from reference TRBV9 and TRBJ2-3): DSGVTQTPKHLITATGQRVTLRCSPRSGDLSVYWYQQSLDQGLQFLIQYYNGEERAKGNILERFSAQQFPDLHSELNLSSLELGDSALYFCASSVDGSGSPDTQYFGPGTRLTVL.

Only one count was recorded for this clone. J is TRBJ2-1 and V is TRBV27, with 9 bases matching TRBD2. This CDR3 spans 17 amino acids. CDR1 is MNHEY, CDR2 SMNVEV, per germline (reference sequence). Trimming cost V 1 base and J 0 bases; bases outside gene matches: 4. The CDR3 nucleotides are TGTGCCAGCAGTTTATTTACGACTAGCGGCTCCTACAATGAGCAGTTCTTC. Amino acid sequence: CASSLFTTSGSYNEQFF.

This chain connects TRBV5-1 to TRBJ1-6, with 9 positions matching TRBD1. This CDR3 spans 14 amino acids. J was trimmed by 11 bases and V by 4 bases; bases with no gene match: 7. The germline gives CDR1 SGHRS, CDR2 YFSETQ. The DNA for the CDR3 is TGCGCCAGCAGCCCCGGGACAGGGTATCCACCCCTCCACTTT. Translating it yields CASSPGTGYPPLHF.

The chain is built from TRBV5-1 and TRBJ1-1; weak D call: TRBD1 (5 bases). Germline CDR1 reads SGHRS; CDR2 reads YFSETQ. Trimming took 8 bases from V and 0 from J, leaving 17 bases between them. The CDR3 totals 15 residues. The CDR3 spells CASRGGKEVNTEAFF. The CDR3 DNA sequence: TGCGCCAGTAGGGGAGGGAAGGAGGTGAACACTGAAGCTTTCTTT.

The chain links TRBV5-1 to TRBJ2-7; 7 bases align to TRBD2. Germline lookup yields CDR1 SGHRS and CDR2 YFSETQ. J gave up 0 bases and V 4 bases, and 13 bases lay outside the gene matches. The CDR3 contains 17 residues. CDR3 amino acids: CASSPRLVGGSSYEQYF. For the CDR3, the DNA is TGCGCCAGCAGCCCTCGGCTGGTGGGAGGGAGCTCCTACGAGCAGTACTTC.

Here the CDR3 DNA reads TGTGCCAGCAGCCTGTCGACAGGAATAGACACTGAAGCTTTCTTT. Its protein is CASSLSTGIDTEAFF. The genes are TRBV2 and TRBJ1-1; tentative D call: TRBD1 (6 bases). Germline V gene sequence: CDR1 SNHLY, CDR2 FYNNEI. The CDR3 runs to 15 residues. The V end was cut by 6 bases, the J end by 3 bases, with 17 bases between.

V usage is TRBV7-8 and J usage is TRBJ1-2; D might be TRBD1 (5 bases). Germline V gene data show CDR1 as SGHVS and CDR2 as FQNEAQ. Between the trimmed V and J ends, which lost 5 bases and 4 bases, there was a span of 14 bases. The CDR3 extends over 14 amino acids. CDR3 residues: CASSPGRHGYGYTF. The CDR3 bases are TGTGCCAGCAGCCCAGGGAGGCACGGCTATGGCTACACCTTC. Full variable domain (rest looked up from reference TRBV7-8 and TRBJ1-2): GAGVSQSPRYKVAKRGQDVALRCDPISGHVSLFWYQQALGQGPEFLTYFQNEAQLDKSGLPSDRFFAERPEGSVSTLKIQRTQQEDSAVYLCASSPGRHGYGYTFGSGTRLTVV.

The chain carries TRBV18 and TRBJ2-2; 7 positions match TRBD2. Germline values: CDR1 KGHSH, CDR2 LQKENI. This CDR3 comprises 15 residues. Losses at the gene ends were 3 bases for V and 5 bases for J; bases not matched to a gene: 6. The CDR3 loop reads CASSPSPGGTGELFF. CDR3 bases: TGTGCCAGCTCACCCTCTCCGGGGGGTACCGGGGAGCTGTTTTTT.

J is TRBJ1-2 and V is TRBV5-1; TRBD1 aligns across 7 bases. From germline, CDR1 is SGHRS and CDR2 YFSETQ. The CDR3 consists of 14 residues. With V trimmed by 0 bases and J by 3 bases, 2 bases remained unmatched. CDR3 in amino acids: CASSLGQGHYGYTF. CDR3 coding DNA: TGCGCCAGCAGCTTGGGACAGGGTCACTATGGCTACACCTTC.

V and J are TRBV24-1 and TRBJ2-2; D unclear. There are 15 residues in the CDR3. Trimming shortened V by 4 bases and J by 3 bases, and 11 bases separated the two germline ends. Germline loops: CDR1 KGHDR, CDR2 SFDVKD. CDR3 protein: CATSDPRHDTGELFF. The CDR3 DNA sequence: TGTGCCACCAGTGACCCCCGACACGACACCGGGGAGCTGTTTTTT.

The gene calls are TRBV6-1 and TRBJ1-4, with a tentative D call TRBD1 (5 bases). CDR1 MNHNS and CDR2 SASEGT come from the germline V gene. The V end was cut by 1 base, the J end by 6 bases, with 12 bases between. The CDR3 is made up of 15 amino acids. This CDR3 is CASSEGDSIYEKLFF. Written as DNA, the CDR3 is TGTGCCAGCAGTGAAGGTGACAGTATATATGAAAAACTGTTTTTT.

J is TRBJ2-5 and V is TRBV27; 12 bases are a match to TRBD2. After removal of 0 bases from V and 5 bases from J, the junction contained 7 bases not matched to a gene. Germline values: CDR1 MNHEY, CDR2 SMNVEV (reference sequence). The CDR3 is made up of 17 amino acids. The CDR3 DNA reads as TGTGCCAGCAGTTTATCCCTTCTAGCGGGAGGGCCCGAGACCCAGTACTTC. It encodes CASSLSLLAGGPETQYF.

The genes are TRBV10-1 and TRBJ2-7; TRBD2 might be the D (5 bases). V shed 4 bases and J shed 1 base, with 11 bases lying between them. CDR1 WNHNN and CDR2 SYGVQD come from the germline V gene (reference sequence). The CDR3 is 14 residues long. In nucleotides, the CDR3 is TGCGCCAGCAGTGTGGCTAGCATGTCCTACGAGCAGTACTTC. Amino acid sequence: CASSVASMSYEQYF.